The 30 T cell receptor beta chains in this list originate from one sample, sequenced in a study of T cells in Graves' hyperthyroidism and ophthalmopathy. Amplification targeted TCR beta CDR3 regions from RNA transcripts. During a first-round RT-PCR of the TCR CDR3, the HTBI primer set was used. Each CDR3 protein is one row after TCRdb ran MiXCR on the multiplex PCR reads. This table has more than 300,000 distinct CDR3 sequences, 15% to 20% appearing once. The source material was blood. Receptors originate from a woman under 40 with Graves' hyperthyroidism that later progressed to Graves' ophthalmopathy.

Note on this clonotype: Mismatch with germline at one junction end may stem from a read error. This sequence joins TRBV18 and TRBJ2-7, with 9 bases lining up with TRBD2. CDR1 is KGHSH, CDR2 LQKENI, per germline. The CDR3 is 15 amino acids. The CDR3 region is CASSLKLAGVYEQYF. The CDR3 bases are TGTGCCAGCTCACTGAAGTTAGCGGGAGTTTACGAGCAATACTTC.

The chain joins TRBV27 to TRBJ1-6; D is undetermined. V lost 7 bases to trimming and J lost 2 bases, with 12 bases between them. The CDR3 sequence is 15 residues long. CDR1 and CDR2 (germline): MNHEY, SMNVEV (reference sequence). This chain's CDR3 is CASTQDLTYNSPLHF. The CDR3 bases are TGTGCCAGCACCCAGGACCTTACCTATAATTCACCCCTCCACTTT.

The chain couples TRBV30 to TRBJ2-3; 12 bases are shared with TRBD2. Per germline, CDR1 GTSNPN and CDR2 SVGIG (reference sequence). V lost 1 base and J lost 5; bases outside the gene matches: 10. This CDR3 comprises 17 residues. The chain's CDR3 is CAWSDLLAGGAIDTQYF. The DNA of the CDR3 is TGTGCCTGGAGTGACTTGCTAGCGGGGGGGGCCATAGATACGCAGTATTTT.

The V call is TRBV9, the J call TRBJ2-2; D gene uncertain. Trimming left V 0 bases short and J 7 bases short, with 4 bases between. This CDR3 spans 12 amino acids. Looked up from germline, CDR1 is SGDLS and CDR2 is YYNGEE. The CDR3 region is CASSVGNGELFF. The CDR3 nucleotides are TGTGCCAGCAGCGTAGGCAACGGGGAGCTGTTTTTT.

The gene calls are TRBV5-1 and TRBJ1-2; TRBD1 agrees at 7 bases. CDR1 and CDR2 from the germline V gene are SGHRS and YFSETQ. The CDR3 is 12 amino acids. Unmatched junction bases numbered 5, after V lost 4 bases and J lost 8 bases. The CDR3 reads CASSPGDSGYTF. The CDR3 DNA follows: TGCGCCAGCAGCCCGGGGGACAGCGGCTACACCTTC.

This clonotype was counted ten times or more. The chain recombines TRBV11-2 with TRBJ2-3; TRBD2 agrees at 7 bases. Germline CDR1 is SGHAT and CDR2 is FQNNGV. V lost 8 bases and J lost 8; bases outside the gene matches: 16. The CDR3 spans 15 residues. In nucleotides, the CDR3 is TGTGCCAGCGGCCCGGAGGGGACTACTGGTTCTACGCAGTATTTT. Protein sequence: CASGPEGTTGSTQYF. The complete variable domain, with remaining parts taken from reference TRBV11-2 and TRBJ2-3, reads EAGVAQSPRYKIIEKRQSVAFWCNPISGHATLYWYQQILGQGPKLLIQFQNNGVVDDSQLPKDRFSAERLKGVDSTLKIQPAKLEDSAVYLCASGPEGTTGSTQYFGPGTRLTVL.

This clonotype has ten or more counts. V usage is TRBV20-1 and J usage is TRBJ1-1, with 7 bases identical to TRBD1. V was clipped by 4 bases and J by 1 base; unmatched bases: 0. Germline V gives CDR1 DFQATT, CDR2 SNEGSKA (reference sequence). The CDR3 is 12 residues long. The chain's CDR3 is CSATGGNTEAFF. In DNA, the CDR3 is TGCAGTGCTACAGGGGGGAACACTGAAGCTTTCTTT.

This clonotype was seen a handful of times. The DNA of the CDR3 is TGTGCCAGCAGCCAGGACCTCTCAACCCCCTACGAGCAGTACTTC. Protein: CASSQDLSTPYEQYF. The chain employs TRBV16 and TRBJ2-7; D is unclear. Trimming took off 3 bases at V and 2 bases at J, with 14 bases between the two ends. This CDR3 region has 15 residues. Per the germline V gene, CDR1 is KGHSY and CDR2 is FQNENV.

This clonotype came up many times. The chain recombines TRBV20-1 with TRBJ2-2, with 7 bases that match TRBD2. The CDR3 totals 17 residues. V lost 1 base and J lost 3; bases outside the gene matches: 11. CDR1 is DFQATT and CDR2 is SNEGSKA in the germline V gene (reference sequence). The CDR3 DNA is TGCAGTGCTAGAGGGACGACACGGGACTACTACACCGGGGAGCTGTTTTTT. Protein product: CSARGTTRDYYTGELFF.

This clonotype was recorded at least ten times. The genes are TRBV7-2 and TRBJ1-3; D is ambiguous. V dropped 4 bases and J dropped 3 bases, with 7 bases sitting between them. Germline assignment: CDR1 SGHTA and CDR2 FQGNSA. The CDR3 consists of 13 residues. CDR3 nucleotides: TGTGCCAGCAGCTATAACCGTGGAAACACCATATATTTT. Amino acid sequence: CASSYNRGNTIYF.

This clonotype appeared a few times. This chain uses TRBV6-5 with TRBJ1-1, with D possibly being TRBD1 (6 bases). Trimming stripped 4 bases from V and 5 bases from J, with 11 bases between. The CDR3 loop spans 13 amino acids. CDR1 MNHEY and CDR2 SVGAGI come from the germline V gene. CDR3 nucleotides: TGTGCCAGCAGTTCAGGGGTAGGAACTGAAGCTTTCTTT. It specifies CASSSGVGTEAFF.

This clonotype showed up many times. V is TRBV10-3 and J is TRBJ2-7; 10 nucleotides align to TRBD1. The J segment lost 2 bases and the V segment lost 7 bases, leaving 5 bases of the junction unmatched. Germline values: CDR1 ENHRY, CDR2 SYGVKD. The CDR3 has 14 residues. The chain's CDR3 is CAITGTGDTYEQYF. The CDR3 coding sequence is TGTGCCATCACCGGGACAGGGGATACCTACGAGCAGTACTTC.

The chain uses TRBV20-1 and TRBJ1-5, with a weak D call TRBD1 (5 bases). The CDR3 runs 13 residues. V dropped 2 bases and J dropped 7 bases, with 12 bases sitting between them. Germline loops: CDR1 DFQATT, CDR2 SNEGSKA (reference sequence). The CDR3 DNA reads TGCAGTGCTAGACACAGGTTTAAACAGCCCCAGCATTTT. As protein: CSARHRFKQPQHF.

The table lists this clonotype with many counts. V is TRBV12-3 or TRBV12-4 and J is TRBJ2-3, with 7 bases that match TRBD1. J was trimmed by 3 bases and V by 6 bases; bases with no gene match: 12. This CDR3 has 16 residues. CDR3 in DNA: TGTGCCAGCAGAATGAACAGGGGCATTGGGACAGATACGCAGTATTTT. Amino acid sequence: CASRMNRGIGTDTQYF.

This clonotype has just a few counts. The chain is built from TRBV6-5 and TRBJ1-5; 8 nucleotides align to TRBD1. Germline CDR1 reads MNHEY; CDR2 reads SVGAGI. This CDR3 has 18 residues. The V gene end was trimmed by 0 bases and the J gene end by 6 bases; junction bases not matched to a gene: 13. The CDR3 reads CASSYSKGGGTGFQPQHF. The CDR3 DNA reads TGTGCCAGCAGTTACTCGAAGGGCGGCGGGACAGGTTTTCAGCCCCAGCATTTT.

Regarding this clonotype: This may come from a read error, since a much larger clone is one base off. The V gene is TRBV27, the J gene TRBJ2-3, with TRBD2 matching 13 bases. V gave up 5 bases and J gave up 0 bases; unmatched junction bases: 11. Germline CDR1 reads MNHEY; CDR2 reads SMNVEV (reference sequence). This CDR3 region has 19 residues. The CDR3 loop reads CASSRPGLAGTSSTDTQYF. In DNA, the CDR3 is TGTGCCAGCAGTCGCCCGGGACTAGCGGGAACTTCTAGCACAGATACGCAGTATTTT.

This clonotype showed up many times. This rearrangement joins TRBV28 to TRBJ2-1; D is perhaps TRBD2 (6 bases). This CDR3 is built from 14 residues. Germline values: CDR1 MDHEN, CDR2 SYDVKM. Trimming pared 6 bases from V and 5 bases from J, leaving 14 bases between. Here the CDR3 reads CASRASGPNNEQFF. The CDR3 DNA is TGTGCCAGCAGGGCAAGCGGGCCTAACAATGAGCAGTTCTTC.

This clonotype was recorded a few times. The chain employs TRBV20-1 and TRBJ1-2, with 9 positions matching TRBD1. V gave up 7 bases and J gave up 3 bases; unmatched junction bases: 3. CDR3 length equals 12 residues. Germline V gene data show CDR1 as DFQATT and CDR2 as SNEGSKA (reference sequence). CDR3 residues: CSGTGDYYGYTF. CDR3 coding DNA: TGCAGTGGGACAGGGGATTACTATGGCTACACCTTC.

The gene calls are TRBV5-1 and TRBJ1-1; D is possibly TRBD1 (5 bases). Trimming took off 4 bases at V and 6 bases at J, with 16 bases between the two ends. Germline V gene sequence: CDR1 SGHRS, CDR2 YFSETQ. The CDR3 totals 14 residues. This chain's CDR3 is CASSRIGGTSEAFF. The CDR3 DNA is TGCGCCAGCAGCCGCATCGGGGGAACATCTGAAGCTTTCTTT.

The chain uses TRBV2 and TRBJ1-1; no clear D. There are 11 residues in the CDR3. Germline V lookup: CDR1 SNHLY, CDR2 FYNNEI. Trimming cost V 7 bases and J 7 bases, with 10 bases left between them. Here the CDR3 reads CASTFSIEAFF. The CDR3 coding sequence is TGTGCCAGCACTTTTTCCATTGAAGCTTTCTTT.

A word on this clonotype: With a much larger clone just one base away, this may be a read error. The chain couples TRBV20-1 to TRBJ1-1; no clear D. Germline CDR1 and CDR2: DFQATT and SNEGSKA (reference sequence). CDR3 length equals 12 residues. Trimming left V 3 bases short and J 11 bases short, with 16 bases between. The CDR3 DNA reads TGCAGTGCTAGGGCTCCTACAGCGGACGCTTTCTTT. Its translation is CSARAPTADAFF.

The chain joins TRBV20-1 to TRBJ1-1, with D uncertain. The CDR3 is made up of 13 amino acids. Germline V gives CDR1 DFQATT, CDR2 SNEGSKA (reference sequence). The V end lost 5 bases, the J end lost 1 base, and 11 bases lay between the germline ends. DNA of the CDR3: TGCAGTGCTCCCGCCTTGTGGAACACTGAAGCTTTCTTT. It is translated as CSAPALWNTEAFF.

This clonotype was seen many times. The chain uses TRBV12-3 or TRBV12-4 and TRBJ1-3; D unclear. Trimming shortened V by 1 base and J by 5 bases, and 6 bases separated the two germline ends. CDR3 size: 13 residues. CDR3 DNA: TGTGCCAGCAGTTTAGAGAGAAGAAACACCATATATTTT. This sequence encodes CASSLERRNTIYF.

This clonotype has only a few counts. A much larger clone lies a single base off, so this may be a read error. The chain's CDR3 is CASGDGTDTQYF. As DNA, the CDR3 is TGTGCCAGCGGGGACGGCACAGATACGCAGTATTTT. The rearrangement joins TRBV2 to TRBJ2-3; D possibly matches TRBD1 or TRBD2 (5 bases each). Germline-derived CDR1 and CDR2 are SNHLY and FYNNEI. The CDR3 sequence is 12 residues long. V was clipped by 8 bases and J by 1 base, with 7 bases between them. Variable domain in full (rest from reference TRBV2 and TRBJ2-3): EPEVTQTPSHQVTQMGQEVILRCVPISNHLYFYWYRQILGQKVEFLVSFYNNEISEKSEIFDDQFSVERPDGSNFTLKIRSTKLEDSAMYFCASGDGTDTQYFGPGTRLTVL.

Many counts were recorded for this clonotype. The genes are TRBV28 and TRBJ2-1; D is ambiguous. Trimming removed 5 bases at V and 2 bases at J, with 16 bases between. Germline CDR1 reads MDHEN; CDR2 reads SYDVKM. CDR3 length: 16 amino acids. Written as DNA, the CDR3 is TGTGCCAGCAGTGGAAAGGGTTTCAGGACCTACAATGAGCAGTTCTTC. This codes for CASSGKGFRTYNEQFF.

This clonotype was counted many times. The gene calls are TRBV3-1 and TRBJ2-3, with 8 bases fitting TRBD2. V shed 1 base, J shed 0 bases, and the junction held 6 bases outside the gene matches. Looked up from germline, CDR1 is LGHDT and CDR2 is YNNKEL (reference sequence). CDR3 length equals 17 residues. The CDR3 protein is CASSQVGGRTSTDTQYF. For the CDR3, the DNA is TGTGCCAGCAGCCAAGTTGGCGGGAGGACTAGCACAGATACGCAGTATTTT.

This clonotype was seen ten or more times. DNA for the CDR3: TGTGCCAGCAGCTCGGGGTGGGTTTCCCAAGAGACCCAGTACTTC. It yields the protein CASSSGWVSQETQYF. The rearrangement joins TRBV7-9 to TRBJ2-5; a weak D match, TRBD2 (5 bases). Germline CDR1 and CDR2: SEHNR and FQNEAQ (reference sequence). The CDR3 is 15 residues long. Trimming shortened V by 4 bases and J by 1 base, and 13 bases separated the two germline ends.

The sample holds many counts of this clonotype. The chain carries TRBV7-8 and TRBJ2-1; 8 bases agree with TRBD2. Unmatched junction bases numbered 8, after V lost 1 base and J lost 3 bases. CDR3 length: 17 amino acids. Germline loops: CDR1 SGHVS, CDR2 FQNEAQ. The CDR3 DNA reads as TGTGCCAGCAGCTTAGACTCCCGGACTAGCTTCTACAATGAGCAGTTCTTC. Its protein product is CASSLDSRTSFYNEQFF.

The chain links TRBV27 to TRBJ1-4; no clear D gene. V was cut by 8 bases and J by 12 bases, with 19 bases left in between. Germline-derived CDR1 and CDR2 are MNHEY and SMNVEV (reference sequence). The CDR3 totals 13 residues. As DNA, the CDR3 is TGTGCCAGCGGGGAGCTAGATGAGGAAGAACTGTTTTTT. This encodes CASGELDEEELFF. Drawing the rest from reference TRBV27 and TRBJ1-4, the complete variable domain is EAQVTQNPRYLITVTGKKLTVTCSQNMNHEYMSWYRQDPGLGLRQIYYSMNVEVTDKGDVPEGYKVSRKEKRNFPLILESPSPNQTSLYFCASGELDEEELFFGSGTQLSVL.

As regards this clonotype: This may be a read error: a much more frequent sequence differs by one nucleotide. The chain couples TRBV28 to TRBJ2-3; maybe TRBD1 (5 bases). CDR3 size: 14 residues. Germline values: CDR1 MDHEN, CDR2 SYDVKM. The CDR3 coding sequence is TGTTCCAGCAGTCCATGGGGCGGCACAGATACGCAGTATTTT. Its translation is CSSSPWGGTDTQYF. The complete variable domain, with remaining parts taken from reference TRBV28 and TRBJ2-3, reads DVKVTQSSRYLVKRTGEKVFLECVQDMDHENMFWYRQDPGLGLRLIYFSYDVKMKEKGDIPEGYSVSREKKERFSLILESASTNQTSMYLCSSSPWGGTDTQYFGPGTRLTVL.